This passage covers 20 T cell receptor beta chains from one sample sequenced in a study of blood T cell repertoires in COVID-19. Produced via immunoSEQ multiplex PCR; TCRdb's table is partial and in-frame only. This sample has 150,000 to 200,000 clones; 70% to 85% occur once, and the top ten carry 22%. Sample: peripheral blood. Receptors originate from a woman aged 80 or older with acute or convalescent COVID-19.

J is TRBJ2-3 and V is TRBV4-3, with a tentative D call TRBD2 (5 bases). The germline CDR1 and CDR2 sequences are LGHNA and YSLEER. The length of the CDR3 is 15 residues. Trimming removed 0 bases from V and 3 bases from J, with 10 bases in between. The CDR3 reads CASSQDGRTTDTQYF. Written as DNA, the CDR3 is TGCGCCAGCAGCCAAGATGGGAGAACTACAGATACGCAGTATTTT.

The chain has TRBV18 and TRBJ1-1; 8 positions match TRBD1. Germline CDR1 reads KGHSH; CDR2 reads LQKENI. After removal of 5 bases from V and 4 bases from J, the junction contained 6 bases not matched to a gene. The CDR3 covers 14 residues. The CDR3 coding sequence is TGTGCCAGCTCAGGGGCTACAGGGGGCACTGAAGCTTTCTTT. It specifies CASSGATGGTEAFF.

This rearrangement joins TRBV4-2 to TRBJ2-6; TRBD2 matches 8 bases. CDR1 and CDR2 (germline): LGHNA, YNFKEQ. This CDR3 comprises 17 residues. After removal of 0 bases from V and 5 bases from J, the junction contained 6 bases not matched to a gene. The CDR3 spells CASSQDLTGGRANVLTF. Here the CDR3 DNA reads TGTGCCAGCAGCCAAGACCTCACGGGGGGGAGGGCCAACGTCCTGACTTTC.

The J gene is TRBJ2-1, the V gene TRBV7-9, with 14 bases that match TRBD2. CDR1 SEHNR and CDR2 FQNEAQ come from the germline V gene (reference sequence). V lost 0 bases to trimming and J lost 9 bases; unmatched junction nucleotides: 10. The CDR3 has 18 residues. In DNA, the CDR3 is TGTGCCAGCAGCTTAGCGATAAGGGGACTAGCGGGAGCGGCTGAGCAGTTCTTC. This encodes CASSLAIRGLAGAAEQFF.

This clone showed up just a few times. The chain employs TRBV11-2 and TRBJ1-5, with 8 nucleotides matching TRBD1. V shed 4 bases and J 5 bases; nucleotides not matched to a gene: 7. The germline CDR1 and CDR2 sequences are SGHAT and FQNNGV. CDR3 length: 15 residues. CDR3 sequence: CASSSTGTGYQPQHF. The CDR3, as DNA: TGTGCCAGCAGCTCGACAGGGACAGGCTATCAGCCCCAGCATTTT.

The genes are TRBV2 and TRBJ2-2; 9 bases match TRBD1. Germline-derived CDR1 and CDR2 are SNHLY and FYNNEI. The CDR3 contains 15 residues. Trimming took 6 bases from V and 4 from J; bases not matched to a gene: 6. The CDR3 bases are TGTGCCAGCAGAGGGACAGGGCGGGTCACCGGGGAGCTGTTTTTT. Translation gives CASRGTGRVTGELFF.

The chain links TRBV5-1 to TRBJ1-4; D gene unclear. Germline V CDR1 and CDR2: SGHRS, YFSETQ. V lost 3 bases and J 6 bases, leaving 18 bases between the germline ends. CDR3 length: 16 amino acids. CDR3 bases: TGCGCCAGCAGCTCCTCCGGGAGACTAATTGATGAAAAACTGTTTTTT. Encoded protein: CASSSSGRLIDEKLFF.

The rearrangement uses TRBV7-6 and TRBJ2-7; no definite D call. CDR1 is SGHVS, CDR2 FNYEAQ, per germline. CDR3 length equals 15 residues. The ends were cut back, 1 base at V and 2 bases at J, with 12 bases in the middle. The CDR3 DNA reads TGTGCCAGCAGCTTAGAGCCTACAGTTACCTACGAGCAGTACTTC. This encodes CASSLEPTVTYEQYF.

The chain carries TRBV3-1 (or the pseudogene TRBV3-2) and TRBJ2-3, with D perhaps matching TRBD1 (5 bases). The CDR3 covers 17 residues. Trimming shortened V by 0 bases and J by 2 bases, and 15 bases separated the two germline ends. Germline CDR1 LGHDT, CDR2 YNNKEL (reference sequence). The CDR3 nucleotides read TGTGCCAGCAGCCAAGATCGGTGGGGCGAAGCCACAGATACGCAGTATTTT. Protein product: CASSQDRWGEATDTQYF.

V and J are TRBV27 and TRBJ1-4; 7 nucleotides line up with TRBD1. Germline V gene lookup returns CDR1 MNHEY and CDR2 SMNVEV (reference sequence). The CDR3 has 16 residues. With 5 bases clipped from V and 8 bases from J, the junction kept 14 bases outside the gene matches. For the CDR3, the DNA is TGTGCCAGCAGTGATCCAAGACAGGGCCTCGGGGAAAAACTGTTTTTT. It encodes CASSDPRQGLGEKLFF.

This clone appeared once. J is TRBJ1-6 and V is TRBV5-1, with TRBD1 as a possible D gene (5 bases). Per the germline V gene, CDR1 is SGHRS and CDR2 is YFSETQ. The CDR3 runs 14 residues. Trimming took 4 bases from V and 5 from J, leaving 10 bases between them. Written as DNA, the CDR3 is TGCGCCAGCAGCCTCCGGGGGGATAATTCACCCCTCCACTTT. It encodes CASSLRGDNSPLHF.

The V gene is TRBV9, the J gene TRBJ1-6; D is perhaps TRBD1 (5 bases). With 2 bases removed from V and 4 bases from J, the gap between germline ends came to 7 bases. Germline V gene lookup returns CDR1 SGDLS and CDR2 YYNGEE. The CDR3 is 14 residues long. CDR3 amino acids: CASSVREYNSPLHF. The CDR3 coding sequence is TGTGCCAGCAGCGTCAGGGAATATAATTCACCCCTCCACTTT.

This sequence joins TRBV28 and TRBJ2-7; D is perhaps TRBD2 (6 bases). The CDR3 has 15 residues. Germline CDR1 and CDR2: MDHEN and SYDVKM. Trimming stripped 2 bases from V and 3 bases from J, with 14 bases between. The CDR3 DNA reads TGTGCCAGCAGTTTACCCGGCCAGCGGGTCTACGAGCAGTACTTC. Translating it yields CASSLPGQRVYEQYF.

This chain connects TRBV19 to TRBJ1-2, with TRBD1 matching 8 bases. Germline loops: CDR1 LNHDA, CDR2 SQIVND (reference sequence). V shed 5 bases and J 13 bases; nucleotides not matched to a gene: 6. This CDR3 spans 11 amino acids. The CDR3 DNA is TGTGCCAGTAGTGTGGACAGGGAGATCACCTTC. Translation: CASSVDREITF. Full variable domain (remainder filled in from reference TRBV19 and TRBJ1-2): DGGITQSPKYLFRKEGQNVTLSCEQNLNHDAMYWYRQDPGQGLRLIYYSQIVNDFQKGDIAEGYSVSREKKESFPLTVTSAQKNPTAFYLCASSVDREITFGSGTRLTVV.

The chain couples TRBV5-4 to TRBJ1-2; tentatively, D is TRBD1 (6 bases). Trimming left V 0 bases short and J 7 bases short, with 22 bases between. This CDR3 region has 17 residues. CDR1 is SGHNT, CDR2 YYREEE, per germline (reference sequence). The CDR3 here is CASSLATGLLTSSGYTF. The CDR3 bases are TGTGCCAGCAGCTTGGCGACAGGTCTACTTACTTCGTCTGGCTACACCTTC.

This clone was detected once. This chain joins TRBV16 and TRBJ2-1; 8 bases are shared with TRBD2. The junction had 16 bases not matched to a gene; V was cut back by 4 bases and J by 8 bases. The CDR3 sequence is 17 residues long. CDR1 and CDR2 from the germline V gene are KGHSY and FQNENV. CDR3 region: CASSRLSGGPGLHEQFF. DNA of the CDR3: TGTGCCAGCAGCCGTCTATCGGGAGGGCCCGGATTGCATGAGCAGTTCTTC.

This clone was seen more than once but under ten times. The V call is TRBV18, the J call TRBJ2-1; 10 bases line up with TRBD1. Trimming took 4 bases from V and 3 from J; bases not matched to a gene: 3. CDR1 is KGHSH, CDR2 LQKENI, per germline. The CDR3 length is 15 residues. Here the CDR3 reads CASSQGQGVYNEQFF. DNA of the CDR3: TGTGCCAGCTCACAAGGACAGGGGGTCTACAATGAGCAGTTCTTC.

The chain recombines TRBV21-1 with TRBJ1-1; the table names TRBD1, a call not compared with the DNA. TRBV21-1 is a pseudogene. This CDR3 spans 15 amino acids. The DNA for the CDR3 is TGTGCCAGCAGCAAAGGCAACAGTCCGGACACTGAAGCTTTCTTT. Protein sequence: CASSKGNSPDTEAFF.

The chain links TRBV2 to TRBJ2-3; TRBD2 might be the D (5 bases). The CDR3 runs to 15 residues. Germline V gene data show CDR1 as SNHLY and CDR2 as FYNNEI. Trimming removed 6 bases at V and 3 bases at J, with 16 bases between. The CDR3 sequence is CASRPVLARTDTQYF. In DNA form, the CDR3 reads TGTGCCAGCAGACCCGTTTTAGCGAGGACAGATACGCAGTATTTT.

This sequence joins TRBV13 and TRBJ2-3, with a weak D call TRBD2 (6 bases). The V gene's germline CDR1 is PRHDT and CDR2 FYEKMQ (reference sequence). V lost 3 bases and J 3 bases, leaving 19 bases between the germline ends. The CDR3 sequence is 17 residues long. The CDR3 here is CASSFGGVGLSTDTQYF. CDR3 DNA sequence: TGTGCCAGCAGCTTTGGAGGGGTAGGACTCTCGACAGATACGCAGTATTTT.